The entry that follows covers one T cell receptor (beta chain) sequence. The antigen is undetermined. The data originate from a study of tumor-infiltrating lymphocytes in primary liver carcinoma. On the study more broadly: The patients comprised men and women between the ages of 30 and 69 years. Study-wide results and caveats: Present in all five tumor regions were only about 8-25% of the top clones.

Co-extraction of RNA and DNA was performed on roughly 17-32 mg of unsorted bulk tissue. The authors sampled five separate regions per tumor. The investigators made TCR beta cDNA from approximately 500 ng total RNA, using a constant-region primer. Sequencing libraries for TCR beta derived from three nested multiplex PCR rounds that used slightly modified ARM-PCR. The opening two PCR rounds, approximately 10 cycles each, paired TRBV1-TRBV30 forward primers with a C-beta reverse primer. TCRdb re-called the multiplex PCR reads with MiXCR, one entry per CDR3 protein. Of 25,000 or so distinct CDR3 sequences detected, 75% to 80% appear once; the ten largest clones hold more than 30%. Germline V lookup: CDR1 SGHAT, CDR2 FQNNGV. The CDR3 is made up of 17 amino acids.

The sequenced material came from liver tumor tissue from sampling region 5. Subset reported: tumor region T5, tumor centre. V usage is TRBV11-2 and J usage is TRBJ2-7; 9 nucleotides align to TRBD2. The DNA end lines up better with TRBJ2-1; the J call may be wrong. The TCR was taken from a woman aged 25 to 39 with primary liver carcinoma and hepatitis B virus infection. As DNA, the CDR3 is TGTGCCAGCAGTATCGCGGGAGGGGGCTCTTGGACCTACGAGCAGTTCTTC. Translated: CASSIAGGGSWTYEQFF.